Shown below are 31 T cell receptor beta chains from a single sample sequenced in a study of T cell clonality in common variable immunodeficiency. Study findings and constraints: In common variable immunodeficiency, TCR beta chains reportedly carried fewer deletions and N-nucleotide insertions.

TCRdb's table, derived via immunoSEQ multiplex PCR, lists solely in-frame clones and lacks some. The sample contains 15,000 to 25,000 clones, none of them singletons. The antigens these receptors bind are not known. The sample taken for sequencing was peripheral blood mononuclear cells. The receptors were gathered from a human donor with common variable immunodeficiency.

This clone was detected many times. The CDR3 extends 3 residues past the end of the read, so its final part is completed from the germline J gene. The chain combines TRBV5-1 with TRBJ2-1; 10 bases match TRBD2. This CDR3 comprises 18 residues. Trimming took 4 bases from V and 5 from J; bases not matched to a gene: 15. Germline CDR1 and CDR2: SGHRS and YFSETQ. The CDR3 is CASSRTSGTLLGDNEQFF. The sequenced CDR3 bases are TGCGCCAGCAGCAGGACTAGCGGAACACTCCTAGGGGACAATGAG.

Many counts were recorded for this clone. The missing CDR3 end, 3 residues past where the read stops, is filled in from the germline J gene. This chain uses TRBV6-2 or TRBV6-3 with TRBJ1-2, with 9 bases aligning to TRBD1. V lost 2 bases to trimming and J lost 5 bases; unmatched junction nucleotides: 9. This CDR3 has 16 residues. Germline V CDR1 and CDR2: MNHEY, SVGEGT. CDR3 in amino acids: CASSYEKPGQGYGYTF. The CDR3 DNA, read in part, is TGTGCCAGCAGTTACGAGAAGCCAGGACAGGGGTATGGC.

There are many counts of this clone. The read halts 3 residues ahead of the CDR3 end, with the missing end drawn from the germline J gene. This rearrangement joins TRBV10-1 to TRBJ1-1; D ambiguous. Germline CDR1 and CDR2: WNHNN and SYGVQD (reference sequence). Trimming stripped 5 bases from V and 5 bases from J, with 9 bases between. This CDR3 contains 12 residues. This chain's CDR3 is CASSSTGTEAFF. CDR3 DNA, as far as it was read: TGCGCCAGCAGTTCCACGGGGACTGAA.

This clone showed up many times. The sequenced fragment ends 3 residues before the CDR3 boundary, so the rest is inferred from the germline J gene. The gene calls are TRBV6-4 and TRBJ2-7; possibly TRBD2 for D (5 bases). This CDR3 has 16 amino acids. Deletions cut 2 bases from V and 3 bases from J, with 17 bases between. From germline, CDR1 is MRHNA and CDR2 SNTAGT. The CDR3 is CASSDPPHGESYEQYF. CDR3 DNA, as far as it was read: TGTGCCAGCAGTGACCCCCCTCACGGGGAGAGCTACGAG.

This clone appeared a few times. Coverage ceases 3 residues before the CDR3 finishes, and the germline J gene fills in the end. The chain joins TRBV2 to TRBJ2-7; 8 positions match TRBD1. The CDR3 sequence is 14 residues long. Trimming cost V 6 bases and J 1 base; bases outside gene matches: 5. Germline values: CDR1 SNHLY, CDR2 FYNNEI. CDR3 sequence reads: CASRGQDGSYEQYF. Incomplete CDR3 DNA: TGTGCCAGCAGGGGACAGGACGGATCCTACGAG.

This clone has at least ten counts. The observed sequence ends 3 residues before the CDR3 terminus, with the missing tail filled in from the germline J gene. This sequence joins TRBV5-1 and TRBJ2-1; 12 bases map to TRBD2. The CDR3 is made up of 16 amino acids. V was clipped by 3 bases and J by 5 bases; unmatched bases: 6. The germline V gene has CDR1 SGHRS and CDR2 YFSETQ. Incomplete CDR3 DNA: TGCGCCAGCAGCTCCCGGACTAGCGGGACTAACAATGAG. The encoded protein is CASSSRTSGTNNE. In full, the CDR3 is CASSSRTSGTNNEQFF.

This clone was observed at least ten times. The read is 3 residues too short to cover the CDR3 end, so that end is filled in from the germline J gene. The V call is TRBV14, the J call TRBJ1-4; tentative D call: TRBD1 (6 bases). This CDR3 is built from 13 residues. Deletions cut 4 bases from V and 8 bases from J, with 11 bases between. Germline loops: CDR1 SGHDN, CDR2 FVKESK. The sequenced part of the CDR3 DNA is TGTGCCAGCAGCCGACGGACAGCCGAAAAA. Translating gives CASSRRTAEK. The entire CDR3 sequence reads CASSRRTAEKLFF.

This clone was detected ten times or more. The read ends 3 residues before the CDR3 terminus; that terminus is restored from the germline J gene. The chain carries TRBV5-1 and TRBJ1-4; 7 bases match TRBD1. The CDR3 totals 17 residues. Germline CDR1 SGHRS, CDR2 YFSETQ. The junction had 8 bases not matched to a gene; V was cut back by 1 base and J by 2 bases. Incomplete CDR3 DNA: TGCGCCAGCAGCTTGAACCCCGGGACAGCCACTAATGAAAAA. Translation gives CASSLNPGTATNEK. The whole CDR3 sequence is CASSLNPGTATNEKLFF.

This clone was found many times. Read data end 3 residues before the CDR3 end; the end is taken from the germline J gene. V usage is TRBV28 and J usage is TRBJ1-6; 7 positions match TRBD1. Germline V CDR1 and CDR2: MDHEN, SYDVKM. J gave up 7 bases and V 4 bases, and 4 bases lay outside the gene matches. This CDR3 has 14 residues. CDR3 sequence reads: CASSSEGANSPLHF. CDR3 DNA (partial): TGTGCCAGCAGTTCTGAGGGGGCGAATTCACCC.

This clone was counted ten times or more. With the read ending 3 residues before the CDR3 end, the germline J gene is used to fill in that end. This sequence joins TRBV20-1 and TRBJ1-5, with D perhaps matching TRBD1 (6 bases). This CDR3 spans 13 amino acids. Germline assignment: CDR1 DFQATT and CDR2 SNEGSKA (reference sequence). V gave up 5 bases and J gave up 5 bases, with 13 bases separating them. The CDR3 bases that were read are TGCAGTGCTTATAAGGACAGATATCAGCCC. It translates to CSAYKDRYQP. The whole CDR3 sequence reads CSAYKDRYQPQHF.

This clone was observed many times. With the read ending 3 residues before the CDR3 end, the germline J gene is used to fill in that end. The chain combines TRBV30 with TRBJ2-7; a possible D gene is TRBD1 (6 bases). V was trimmed by 1 base and J by 0 bases, leaving 10 bases between them. The CDR3 consists of 14 residues. Per germline, CDR1 GTSNPN and CDR2 SVGIG (reference sequence). CDR3 DNA (partial): TGTGCCTGGAGTGGGGGCAGGGGCTCCTACGAG. The encoded protein is CAWSGGRGSYE. The CDR3 as a whole reads CAWSGGRGSYEQYF.

This clone has a count of ten or more. Sequencing ends 3 residues short of the CDR3 end; the germline J gene provides the rest. The chain is built from TRBV28 and TRBJ2-3; 8 bases agree with TRBD1. The germline CDR1 and CDR2 sequences are MDHEN and SYDVKM. The V segment lost 2 bases and the J segment 5 bases; nucleotides outside the gene matches: 9. The CDR3 runs 16 residues. The covered CDR3 bases are TGTGCCAGCAGTTTACATGGGACAGGCTCCAAAGATACG. As protein: CASSLHGTGSKDT. The whole CDR3 protein is CASSLHGTGSKDTQYF.

This clone was detected many times. The read falls 3 residues short of the CDR3 end, and the missing part is taken from the germline J gene. The gene calls are TRBV19 and TRBJ1-2; 8 bases agree with TRBD1. The V gene end was trimmed by 5 bases and the J gene end by 2 bases; junction bases not matched to a gene: 4. This CDR3 contains 14 residues. Germline values: CDR1 LNHDA, CDR2 SQIVND (reference sequence). Partial CDR3 DNA: TGTGCCAGTAGTCCGGGACAGGTGAACTATGGC. This sequence encodes CASSPGQVNYG. The full CDR3 sequence reads CASSPGQVNYGYTF.

The sample holds a few counts of this clone. The read stops 3 residues short of the end of the CDR3; the missing end is completed from the germline J gene. This chain uses TRBV11-3 with TRBJ1-1; TRBD1 matches 10 bases. Germline CDR1 SGHNT, CDR2 YENEEA. The CDR3 totals 12 residues. The CDR3 bases that were read are TGTGCCAGCAGACCGGACAGGGGGGAA. Residues: CASRPDRGE. The full CDR3 protein reads CASRPDRGEAFF. The entire variable domain, with the rest obtained from reference TRBV11-3 and TRBJ1-1, is as follows: EAGVVQSPRYKIIEKKQPVAFWCNPISGHNTLYWYLQNLGQGPELLIRYENEEAVDDSQLPKDRFSAERLKGVDSTLKIQPAELGDSAVYLCASRPDRGEAFFGQGTRLTVV.

This clone was counted ten times or more. The sequence runs out 3 residues before the end of the CDR3; the remainder is reconstructed from the germline J gene. The genes are TRBV7-3 and TRBJ2-1; maybe TRBD2 (6 bases). The ends were cut back, 5 bases at V and 9 bases at J, with 17 bases in the middle. The germline gives CDR1 SGHTA, CDR2 FQGTGA. CDR3 size: 14 residues. The CDR3: CASSRDSNKGEQFF. The sequenced part of the CDR3 DNA is TGTGCCAGCAGCAGGGACTCCAACAAGGGTGAG.

This clone was observed at least ten times. The CDR3 goes on 3 residues after the read ends, and that part is filled in from the germline J gene. This rearrangement joins TRBV7-9 to TRBJ2-7, with a possible D match to TRBD2 (6 bases). V lost 3 bases and J lost 2, with 14 bases in between. This CDR3 is 15 amino acids long. The V gene's germline CDR1 is SEHNR and CDR2 FQNEAQ (reference sequence). The sequenced part of the CDR3 DNA is TGTGCCAGCAGCTTTTCGGGGGTTGGACCCTACGAG. Translated: CASSFSGVGPYE. The whole CDR3 protein is CASSFSGVGPYEQYF.

This clone was observed many times. Sequencing ends 3 residues short of the CDR3 end; the germline J gene provides the rest. The chain combines TRBV14 with TRBJ2-4, with a possible D match to TRBD2 (6 bases). This CDR3 has 13 amino acids. CDR1 and CDR2 (germline): SGHDN, FVKESK. The CDR3 sequence is CASSLSGLRVQYF. The part of the CDR3 DNA that was read is TGTGCCAGCAGTCTCTCGGGACTGAGGGTT.

This clone was observed a handful of times. The same CDR3 can be traced to other DNA sequences in this sample. CDR3 amino acids: CASSSGGGGETQYF. The sequenced part of the CDR3 DNA is TGCGCCAGCAGCTCGGGGGGGGGAGGAGAGACC. The V gene is TRBV5-1, the J gene TRBJ2-5, with 8 bases that match TRBD2. The read ends 3 residues early relative to the CDR3; the germline J gene fills the gap. J lost 4 bases, V lost 3 bases, and 5 bases had no gene match. Germline V gene data show CDR1 as SGHRS and CDR2 as YFSETQ. This CDR3 is built from 14 residues. Variable domain in full (rest from reference TRBV5-1 and TRBJ2-5): KAGVTQTPRYLIKTRGQQVTLSCSPISGHRSVSWYQQTPGQGLQFLFEYFSETQRNKGNFPGRFSGRQFSNSRSEMNVSTLELGDSALYLCASSSGGGGETQYFGPGTRLLVL.

This clone was seen at least ten times. Incomplete CDR3 DNA: TGTGCCAGCAGCTTAGCGGCTAGTAAGGATGAG. Translated: CASSLAASKDE. The CDR3, in full, reads CASSLAASKDEQFF. The chain links TRBV7-2 to TRBJ2-1; D unclear. With the read ending 3 residues before the CDR3 end, the germline J gene is used to fill in that end. V shed 0 bases and J shed 8 bases, with 11 bases lying between them. This CDR3 is 14 amino acids long. CDR1 and CDR2 from the germline V gene are SGHTA and FQGNSA.

By share, this clone counts as medium-sized. The CDR3 reads CSAREVWTSTDTQYF. The CDR3 DNA, read in part, is TGCAGTGCTAGAGAGGTGTGGACTAGCACAGATACG. The V gene is TRBV20-1, the J gene TRBJ2-3; TRBD2 might be the D (5 bases). The read terminates 3 residues ahead of where the CDR3 ends, so the germline J gene completes it. Trimming took 0 bases from V and 0 from J, leaving 10 bases between them. Germline V lookup: CDR1 DFQATT, CDR2 SNEGSKA (reference sequence). The CDR3 is made up of 15 amino acids.

This clone turned up a few times. CDR3 DNA (partial): TGCAGTGCTAGGCACAAATCAGGGGGCAGGGACTACGAG. Translation gives CSARHKSGGRDYE. In full, the CDR3 is CSARHKSGGRDYEQYF. The chain combines TRBV20-1 with TRBJ2-7; 8 nucleotides align to TRBD1. Coverage ceases 3 residues before the CDR3 finishes, and the germline J gene fills in the end. CDR3 length: 16 amino acids. CDR1 is DFQATT and CDR2 is SNEGSKA in the germline V gene (reference sequence). V shed 3 bases and J 3 bases; nucleotides not matched to a gene: 13.

This clone was detected only a few times. Read sequence stops 3 residues before the CDR3 end, and the germline J gene provides the missing end. This rearrangement joins TRBV20-1 to TRBJ2-3; tentatively, D is TRBD2 (5 bases). Germline V gene data show CDR1 as DFQATT and CDR2 as SNEGSKA (reference sequence). The CDR3 is made up of 15 amino acids. V was cut by 5 bases and J by 0 bases, with 15 bases left in between. The sequenced CDR3 bases are TGCAGTGCTGCCTGGCGGAGGTCTAGCACAGATACG. Residues: CSAAWRRSSTDT. The whole CDR3 sequence is CSAAWRRSSTDTQYF.

This clone is medium-sized in the sample. The sequence runs out 3 residues before the end of the CDR3; the remainder is reconstructed from the germline J gene. This chain joins TRBV7-2 and TRBJ2-5; the D call may be TRBD1 or TRBD2 (6 bases each). Trimming pared 6 bases from V and 2 bases from J, leaving 16 bases between. The V gene's germline CDR1 is SGHTA and CDR2 FQGNSA. The CDR3 has 15 residues. CDR3 amino acids: CASRRSGGGQETQYF. Partial CDR3 DNA: TGTGCCAGCAGAAGGAGCGGAGGGGGACAAGAGACC.

In this sample, this clone turned up many times. The CDR3 end lies 3 residues beyond the end of the read and is filled in from the germline J gene. The J gene is TRBJ2-1, the V gene TRBV5-1; 10 bases align to TRBD1. CDR3 size: 17 residues. CDR1 is SGHRS and CDR2 is YFSETQ in the germline V gene. J lost 4 bases, V lost 4 bases, and 11 bases had no gene match. CDR3 bases read: TGCGCCAGCAGCAGCAAACCGGGACAGGGGAATTACAATGAG. Its translation: CASSSKPGQGNYNE. In full, the CDR3 reads CASSSKPGQGNYNEQFF. The whole variable domain, filled in from reference TRBV5-1 and TRBJ2-1, reads KAGVTQTPRYLIKTRGQQVTLSCSPISGHRSVSWYQQTPGQGLQFLFEYFSETQRNKGNFPGRFSGRQFSNSRSEMNVSTLELGDSALYLCASSSKPGQGNYNEQFFGPGTRLTVL.

This clone came up many times. The sequenced fragment ends 3 residues before the CDR3 boundary, so the rest is inferred from the germline J gene. This chain joins TRBV4-1 and TRBJ2-1, with 11 bases that match TRBD2. This CDR3 region has 17 residues. Trimming removed 2 bases from V and 7 bases from J; junction bases left unmatched: 10. The germline gives CDR1 MGHRA, CDR2 YSYEKL. Incomplete CDR3 DNA: TGCGCCAGCAGCCAAACACTAGCGGGAGCGGGTAATAATGAG. Its translation: CASSQTLAGAGNNE. The whole CDR3 sequence is CASSQTLAGAGNNEQFF.

For this clone: The CDR3 goes on 3 residues after the read ends, and that part is filled in from the germline J gene. The V gene is TRBV20-1, the J gene TRBJ2-5; 12 bases align to TRBD2. CDR1 and CDR2 from the germline V gene are DFQATT and SNEGSKA (reference sequence). This CDR3 is 19 amino acids long. Trimming at V came to 1 base and at J to 5 bases, leaving 17 bases not matched to a gene. The chain's CDR3 is CSARVIGFLAGGGRETQYF. The covered CDR3 bases are TGCAGTGCTAGAGTTATTGGGTTTCTAGCGGGGGGGGGAAGGGAGACC.

This clone was detected many times. The CDR3 end lies 3 residues beyond the end of the read and is filled in from the germline J gene. The chain employs TRBV20-1 and TRBJ2-4; 7 nucleotides match TRBD1. The CDR3 has 17 residues. V was clipped by 0 bases and J by 1 base; unmatched bases: 9. In germline, CDR1 is DFQATT, CDR2 SNEGSKA (reference sequence). Partial CDR3 DNA: TGCAGTGCTAGAGATTTCAAGGGGGCGGATGCCAAAAACATT. Its translation: CSARDFKGADAKNI. From start to end, the CDR3 is CSARDFKGADAKNIQYF.

This clone was counted at least ten times. Coverage ceases 3 residues before the CDR3 finishes, and the germline J gene fills in the end. This chain connects TRBV18 to TRBJ2-3, with 12 bases matching TRBD2. The CDR3 sequence is 18 residues long. Germline values: CDR1 KGHSH, CDR2 LQKENI. Trimming at V came to 3 bases and at J to 1 base, leaving 8 bases not matched to a gene. The sequenced CDR3 bases are TGTGCCAGCTCACCTAGGGGACTAGCGGGTTTCGGCACAGATACG. Its protein is CASSPRGLAGFGTDT. Given in full, the CDR3 is CASSPRGLAGFGTDTQYF.

This clone was seen at least ten times. The read is 3 residues too short to cover the CDR3 end, so that end is filled in from the germline J gene. The identical CDR3 is also encoded by other nucleotide sequences in the sample. The chain recombines TRBV18 with TRBJ2-7; D unclear. V lost 3 bases and J 1 base, leaving 7 bases between the germline ends. Germline values: CDR1 KGHSH, CDR2 LQKENI. This CDR3 contains 13 residues. CDR3 region: CASSPGQSYEQYF. The sequenced CDR3 bases are TGTGCCAGCTCACCTGGCCAGTCCTACGAG.

This clone has a count of ten or more. The read comes to an end 3 residues before the CDR3 does, leaving the germline J gene to fill in the end. The rearrangement joins TRBV30 to TRBJ2-5, with D perhaps matching TRBD2 (6 bases). This CDR3 comprises 14 residues. V dropped 2 bases and J dropped 4 bases, with 14 bases sitting between them. The germline V gene encodes CDR1 GTSNPN and CDR2 SVGIG (reference sequence). The sequenced CDR3 bases are TGTGCCTGGAGTTCTGGGGGGTGGGTAGAGACC. This encodes CAWSSGGWVET. The full CDR3 sequence reads CAWSSGGWVETQYF.

This clone was counted between two and nine times. The observed sequence ends 3 residues before the CDR3 terminus, with the missing tail filled in from the germline J gene. The chain recombines TRBV19 with TRBJ2-6; D perhaps matches TRBD1 (6 bases). The V and J ends lost 3 bases and 2 bases respectively, with 8 bases between them. From germline, CDR1 is LNHDA and CDR2 SQIVND (reference sequence). The CDR3 has 15 residues. CDR3 sequence: CASSIKGAGANVLTF. Incomplete CDR3 DNA: TGTGCCAGTAGTATCAAGGGGGCTGGGGCCAACGTC.